The clone carrying this T cell receptor (beta chain) showed up just once. Its antigen is not identified. TCRdb's table, derived via immunoSEQ multiplex PCR, lists solely in-frame clones and lacks some. The sample has about 2.1 million clones; around 95% are singletons. The data were taken from a study of shared clonotypes between healthy human individuals. The CDR3 covers 14 residues. CDR1 and CDR2 (germline): ENHRY, SYGVKD. Between the trimmed V and J ends, which lost 3 bases and 0 bases, there was a span of 9 bases. CD45RO-negative, CCR7-selected cells formed the naive CD8 fraction, which excluded terminally differentiated effector memory CD45RA+ cells. Notes on the study in general: Generally, naive subsets (rather than memory subsets) showed larger estimated richness. Naive CD4 clonotypes were shared across several donors at about 5%. Generation probabilities of non-shared clonotypes were lower (relative to those shared by all four donors). Investigators expected sequencing depth to affect clonotype sharing among donors.

Sequenced sample: naive CD8+ T cells from PBMCs. The receptor comes from a man aged 18 to 30 in good health. Some clones in this sample may be carry-over from other donors' samples. The chain recombines TRBV10-3 with TRBJ2-7; D is unclear. In DNA, the CDR3 is TGTGCCATCAGTGACCCCGGCACCTCCTACGAGCAGTACTTC. Translating it yields CAISDPGTSYEQYF.